The subject of this entry is one T cell receptor beta chain. The antigen remains undetermined. The record originates from a study of T cell responses to AZD1222 COVID-19 vaccine. General study results and limits: White British people made up most donors, females outnumbered males, and clonal diversity was possibly underestimated.

The data were produced by immunoSEQ multiplex PCR, yet TCRdb's version contains in-frame clones alone and is incomplete. Among 150,000 or so clones, around 89% were seen once, and the ten largest hold around 4.5%. This CDR3 comprises 16 residues. V was pared by 1 base and J by 4 bases, with 17 bases between. The V gene's germline CDR1 is SGDLS and CDR2 YYNGEE. This receptor was taken from an adult who received the MenACWY meningococcal vaccine as a control. The rearrangement links TRBV9 to TRBJ1-1; D is unresolved. Specimen: peripheral blood, collected 28 days after the second dose of the MenACWY control vaccine. CDR3 amino acids: CASSVFSGGVGTEAFF. The CDR3 nucleotides read TGTGCCAGCAGCGTATTTTCGGGCGGAGTCGGCACTGAAGCTTTCTTT.